This T cell receptor (beta chain) emerged from a study of graft-versus-host responses after intestinal transplantation. As to this clone: The antigen remains unidentified.

The study's findings and limits: Early post-transplant declines in HvG were associated with peak levels of circulating GvH clones.

The table came from immunoSEQ multiplex PCR; TCRdb's copy has only in-frame clones and leaves some out. The sample contains 35,000 to 45,000 clones, just over 90% of which appear only once. This CDR3 contains 13 residues. The V gene lost 6 bases and the J gene lost 5 bases, with 11 bases spanning the gap. Germline assignment: CDR1 SGHTA and CDR2 FQGTGA. The rearrangement links TRBV7-3 to TRBJ2-1; the D gene is possibly TRBD2 (5 bases). This sequence was found in a human patient who received an intestinal transplant, so some T cells may come from the graft donor. Specimen: PBMCs, collected 700 to 850 days after intestinal transplantation. CDR3 amino acids: CASSPLGNNEQFF. The CDR3 nucleotides read TGTGCCAGCAGTCCCCTCGGGAACAATGAGCAGTTCTTC.